These T cell receptor beta chains were read from a single sample in a study of cytomegalovirus exposure and HLA in healthy donors. Profiled with immunoSEQ multiplex PCR; TCRdb holds only in-frame clones, not every one. The sample holds about 160,000 clones, roughly 96% seen once. The sequenced sample was PBMCs. The receptors stem from a woman aged 18-29 years in good health and CMV-seronegative. The CDR3 runs from the conserved cysteine through the conserved F or W.

v_call,cdr3_aa
TRBV6-1,CASSRTSGDTDTQYF
TRBV29-1,CSVPTGGPNTGELFF
TRBV12-1,CASSFVPRGPGYTF
TRBV6-6,CASSYIGRGYEQYF
TRBV4-1,CASSHARVIVPEAFF
TRBV27,CASKTQGAQAPDTQYF
TRBV5-1,CASSQAGREEEKLFF
TRBV5-8,CASSTDRASGNTIYF
TRBV6-1,CASSEGGRVVGYTF
TRBV29-1,CSVDRGGGETQYF
TRBV7-2,CASSLGPSSYEQYF
TRBV5-6,CASSRLSGNYGYTF
TRBV27,CASSFVREVLDEQYF
TRBV19,CASSILGGATEAFF
TRBV13,CASSPSRNTQYF
TRBV6-1,CASRTGALNTEAFF
TRBV27,CASSSGTTTYEQYF
TRBV7-3,CASSPIAGVVTGELFF
TRBV14,CASSQARSLAGTGELFF
TRBV5-1,CASSLALSGGRDGQFF
TRBV19,CASSTGGQNNEQFF
TRBV5-6,CASTWGGRTGELFF
TRBV11-1,CASSLMSRTVSGANVLTF
TRBV6-1,CASRDRAGYGYTF
TRBV6-5,CASRLTDATNEKLFF
TRBV4-2,CASSRASGSNEQYF
TRBV11-2,CASSFRGGSNEQFF
TRBV29-1,CSVVGVAGHLSEKLFF
TRBV2,CASKGVTIYGYTF
TRBV6-5,CASSPRDFSNNEQFF
TRBV7-2,CASSVLRGRTEAFF